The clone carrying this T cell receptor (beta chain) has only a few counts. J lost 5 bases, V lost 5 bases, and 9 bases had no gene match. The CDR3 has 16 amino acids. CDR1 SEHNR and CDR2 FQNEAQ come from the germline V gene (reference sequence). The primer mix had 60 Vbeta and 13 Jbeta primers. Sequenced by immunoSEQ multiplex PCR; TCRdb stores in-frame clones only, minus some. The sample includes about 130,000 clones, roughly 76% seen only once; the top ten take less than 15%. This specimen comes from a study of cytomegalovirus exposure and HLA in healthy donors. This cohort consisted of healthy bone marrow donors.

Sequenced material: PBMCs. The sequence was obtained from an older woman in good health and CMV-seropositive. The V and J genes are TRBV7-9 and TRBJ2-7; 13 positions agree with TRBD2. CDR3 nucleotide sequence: TGTGCCAGCAGCCCTACTAGCGGGAGGGCCAAGAACGAGCAGTACTTC. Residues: CASSPTSGRAKNEQYF.